What follows is one T cell receptor beta chain and its context. Its antigen remains unidentified. The CDR3 has 15 residues. CDR1 is MGHRA and CDR2 is YSYEKL in the germline V gene. The germline V and J ends were trimmed by 0 bases and 5 bases, with 10 bases remaining between them. The data stem from a study of long-term antiretroviral therapy in people with HIV. Whole-study findings and limits: Diversity measured after ART increased yet remained under transplant donor controls.

At least two post-ART and at least one pre-ART PBMC sample were available for each donor. An immunoSEQ assay, version v3.0, was performed at survey level. Here immunoSEQ multiplex PCR was the method, and the copy in TCRdb shows in-frame clones only, minus some. The table lists roughly 40,000 clones, 86% of them singletons. This sample comprised unsorted PBMCs, obtained just before starting antiretroviral therapy. This receptor was taken from a woman younger than 30 with HIV. The chain combines TRBV4-1 with TRBJ2-2; a weak D match, TRBD1 (5 bases). In DNA, the CDR3 is TGCGCCAGCAGCCAAGAAGCAGGGATGACCGGGGAGCTGTTTTTT. Residues: CASSQEAGMTGELFF.